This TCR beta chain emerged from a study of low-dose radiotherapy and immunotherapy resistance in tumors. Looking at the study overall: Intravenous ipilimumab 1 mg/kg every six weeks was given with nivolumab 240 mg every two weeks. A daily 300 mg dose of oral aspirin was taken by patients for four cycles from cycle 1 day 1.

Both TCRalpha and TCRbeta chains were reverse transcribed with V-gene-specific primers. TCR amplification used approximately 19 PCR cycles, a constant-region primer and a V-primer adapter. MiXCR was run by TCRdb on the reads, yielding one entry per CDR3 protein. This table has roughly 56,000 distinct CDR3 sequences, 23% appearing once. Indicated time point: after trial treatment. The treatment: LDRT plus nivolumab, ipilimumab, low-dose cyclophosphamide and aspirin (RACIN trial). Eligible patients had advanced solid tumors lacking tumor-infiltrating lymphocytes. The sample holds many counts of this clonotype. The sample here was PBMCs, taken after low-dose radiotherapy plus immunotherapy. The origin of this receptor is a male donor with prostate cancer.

CDR3 in amino acids: CSARAGLAGSADTQYF. The CDR3 bases are TGCAGTGCTAGAGCGGGACTAGCGGGATCGGCAGATACGCAGTATTTT. The V gene is TRBV20-1, the J gene TRBJ2-3; 13 bases match TRBD2. Germline-derived CDR1 and CDR2 are DFQATT and SNEGSKA (reference sequence). The length of the CDR3 is 16 residues. Germline trimming cut 1 base from V and 4 bases from J; bases unmatched to any gene: 5.